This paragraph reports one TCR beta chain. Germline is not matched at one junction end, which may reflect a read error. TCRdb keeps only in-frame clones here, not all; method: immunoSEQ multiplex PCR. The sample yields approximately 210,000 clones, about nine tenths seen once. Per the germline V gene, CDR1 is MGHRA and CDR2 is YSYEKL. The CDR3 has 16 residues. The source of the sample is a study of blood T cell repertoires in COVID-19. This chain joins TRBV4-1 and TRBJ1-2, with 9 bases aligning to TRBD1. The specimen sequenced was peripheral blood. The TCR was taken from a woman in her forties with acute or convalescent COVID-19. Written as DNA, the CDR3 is TGCGCCAGCAGCCAAGGACAACTTGCACCGGGACAGGGCAGTTCCTTC. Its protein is CASSQGQLAPGQGSSF.